One sample yielded the 27 T cell receptor beta chains listed below, sequenced in a study of response to subunit inactivated influenza vaccine (dated by TCRdb to about 2018). Library prep was done by RT-PCR. Data came from an Illumina HiSeq 2500. Using fastp trimming at Q25 and MiXCR clonotype assembly, TCRdb reanalyzed the public sequencing data and kept in-frame beta chains. A single entry per CDR3 protein holds the most common genes and DNA from its merged rows. The sample table holds under 850,000 distinct CDR3 sequences, of which around a sixth were seen once. Roughly a tenth of the sample belongs to the ten largest clones. This specimen was PBMCs from blood, taken more than 4 days after vaccination. All receptors derive from a man in his fifties who received an inactivated influenza vaccine. Donor details come from another sample of the same person, matched by shared clones.

This clonotype was picked up many times. J is TRBJ2-2 and V is TRBV6-2 or TRBV6-3; D ambiguous. Germline V gene sequence: CDR1 MNHEY, CDR2 SVGEGT. The CDR3 consists of 12 residues. V lost 4 bases to trimming and J lost 3 bases, with 3 bases between them. CDR3 bases: TGTGCCAGCAGTTGGGACACCGGGGAGCTGTTTTTT. Its protein product is CASSWDTGELFF.

Only a few counts were recorded for this clonotype. CDR3 amino acids: CASSRRRTEKLFF. The CDR3 bases are TGTGCCAGCAGTCGTCGACGGACTGAAAAACTGTTTTTT. This chain links TRBV12-3 or TRBV12-4 with TRBJ1-4; D uncertain. Trimming took 5 bases from V and 7 from J, leaving 11 bases between them. CDR3 length: 13 residues.

This clonotype was detected a few times. This chain links TRBV29-1 with TRBJ1-2, with TRBD1 matching 7 bases. V was clipped by 4 bases and J by 11 bases; unmatched bases: 4. This CDR3 contains 10 residues. The V gene's germline CDR1 is SQVTM and CDR2 ANQGSEA. CDR3 DNA: TGCAGCGTTGGGACAGGCAGGTACACCTTC. Its translation: CSVGTGRYTF.

The table lists this clonotype with a few counts. The V gene is TRBV24-1, the J gene TRBJ2-2, with 9 bases that match TRBD2. Germline CDR1 reads KGHDR; CDR2 reads SFDVKD. The CDR3 runs to 18 residues. The V segment lost 0 bases and the J segment 7 bases; nucleotides outside the gene matches: 11. CDR3 protein: CATSDLHGGSGGHGELFF. CDR3 coding DNA: TGTGCCACCAGTGATTTGCACGGGGGTAGCGGGGGTCACGGGGAGCTGTTTTTT.

This clonotype came up many times. The V call is TRBV9, the J call TRBJ1-1, with a tentative D call TRBD1 (5 bases). This CDR3 spans 13 amino acids. Trimming pared 0 bases from V and 8 bases from J, leaving 11 bases between. Germline V CDR1 and CDR2: SGDLS, YYNGEE. The CDR3 is CASSVELDREAFF. The CDR3 DNA reads TGTGCCAGCAGCGTAGAGTTAGACAGAGAAGCTTTCTTT.

This clonotype was picked up many times. The chain carries TRBV3-1 and TRBJ2-3; D remains unclear. V was pared by 1 base and J by 2 bases, with 16 bases between. The CDR3 length is 17 residues. Germline V gene sequence: CDR1 LGHDT, CDR2 YNNKEL (reference sequence). CDR3 in amino acids: CASSQGARLSPTDTQYF. CDR3 sequence (DNA): TGTGCCAGCAGCCAAGGGGCAAGGTTGAGTCCCACAGATACGCAGTATTTT.

This clonotype was seen repeatedly, ten times or more. The rearrangement joins TRBV7-2 to TRBJ2-7; 8 nucleotides agree with TRBD2. The CDR3 covers 14 residues. Per the germline V gene, CDR1 is SGHTA and CDR2 is FQGNSA. Trimming cost V 2 bases and J 4 bases; bases outside gene matches: 4. The CDR3 DNA follows: TGTGCCAGCAGCTTATCCGGGGGGGAGTACGAGCAGTACTTC. Translation gives CASSLSGGEYEQYF.

This clonotype came up many times. This rearrangement joins TRBV12-3 or TRBV12-4 to TRBJ2-1; no clear D gene. With 5 bases removed from V and 6 bases from J, the gap between germline ends came to 8 bases. The CDR3 is 12 amino acids. CDR3 sequence: CASSAGLNEQFF. CDR3 nucleotides: TGTGCCAGCAGTGCCGGGCTCAATGAGCAGTTCTTC.

The V call is TRBV28, the J call TRBJ1-5; no clear D gene. CDR1 is MDHEN and CDR2 is SYDVKM in the germline V gene. The CDR3 spans 14 residues. Trimming removed 7 bases at V and 3 bases at J, with 13 bases between. CDR3: CASKLGTLNQPQHF. CDR3 coding DNA: TGTGCCAGCAAGCTCGGAACACTCAATCAGCCCCAGCATTTT.

This clonotype showed up many times. The V call is TRBV12-3 or TRBV12-4, the J call TRBJ1-2, with 8 bases that match TRBD1. The CDR3 has 15 amino acids. With V trimmed by 6 bases and J by 4 bases, 10 bases remained unmatched. The CDR3 sequence: CASSPLRGQGYGYTF. CDR3 nucleotide sequence: TGTGCCAGCAGCCCCCTCAGGGGGCAGGGCTATGGCTACACCTTC.

This clonotype was seen ten or more times. The chain uses TRBV12-3 or TRBV12-4 and TRBJ2-7, with TRBD2 as a possible D gene (6 bases). V gave up 6 bases and J gave up 1 base, with 16 bases separating them. CDR3 length equals 15 residues. The CDR3 nucleotides read TGTGCCAGCAGCCCAACCGGGACTCAGTCCTACGAGCAGTACTTC. It encodes CASSPTGTQSYEQYF.

V usage is TRBV7-8 and J usage is TRBJ2-4, with a weak D call TRBD2 (5 bases). Trimming left V 3 bases short and J 8 bases short, with 11 bases between. This CDR3 is 13 amino acids long. Germline loops: CDR1 SGHVS, CDR2 FQNEAQ. The CDR3 sequence: CASSFTREDIQYF. CDR3 coding DNA: TGTGCCAGCAGCTTTACTAGGGAAGACATTCAGTACTTC.

This clonotype was detected ten times or more. This chain connects TRBV7-2 to TRBJ1-1; no clear D gene. Germline values: CDR1 SGHTA, CDR2 FQGNSA. The CDR3 sequence is 14 residues long. V was cut by 6 bases and J by 2 bases, with 13 bases left in between. The CDR3 sequence: CASRFLISNTEAFF. DNA of the CDR3: TGTGCCAGCAGATTCCTCATATCTAACACTGAAGCTTTCTTT.

J is TRBJ1-1 and V is TRBV4-2, with 7 bases matching TRBD1. V shed 1 base, J shed 1 base, and the junction held 15 bases outside the gene matches. In germline, CDR1 is LGHNA, CDR2 YNFKEQ. The CDR3 contains 19 residues. CDR3 nucleotide sequence: TGTGCCAGCAGCCAAGTCGGAGGAGGGGGCTGGGGAGCGAACACTGAAGCTTTCTTT. Translating it yields CASSQVGGGGWGANTEAFF.

There are a few counts of this clonotype. The gene calls are TRBV20-1 and TRBJ2-3; D perhaps matches TRBD2 (5 bases). The CDR3 is 13 residues long. V lost 6 bases and J lost 2, with 12 bases in between. Germline CDR1 is DFQATT and CDR2 is SNEGSKA (reference sequence). CDR3 DNA sequence: TGCAGTGCGGGGAGTCCCATCACAGATACGCAGTATTTT. Translating gives CSAGSPITDTQYF.

CDR3 loop: CASSPRTGTFEQYF. CDR3 DNA sequence: TGTGCCAGCAGCCCCCGGACAGGCACCTTTGAGCAGTACTTC. The rearrangement links TRBV7-9 to TRBJ2-7; TRBD1 matches at 7 bases. The germline V gene encodes CDR1 SEHNR and CDR2 FQNEAQ (reference sequence). The V segment lost 5 bases and the J segment 7 bases; nucleotides outside the gene matches: 11. The CDR3 has 14 amino acids.

The chain combines TRBV28 with TRBJ2-2; no reliable D call. This CDR3 region has 16 residues. CDR1 and CDR2 (germline): MDHEN, SYDVKM. Trimming removed 2 bases at V and 1 base at J, with 11 bases between. Here the CDR3 reads CASSLQSWRNTGELFF. CDR3 DNA sequence: TGTGCCAGCAGTTTACAGAGCTGGAGGAACACCGGGGAGCTGTTTTTT.

This clonotype was detected only a few times. The J gene is TRBJ2-1, the V gene TRBV15; D is unresolved. The CDR3 totals 16 residues. Germline V gene data show CDR1 as LNHNV and CDR2 as YYDKDF (reference sequence). V dropped 0 bases and J dropped 5 bases, with 14 bases sitting between them. CDR3 protein: CATSRDRVSFDNEQFF. CDR3 coding DNA: TGTGCCACCAGCAGAGATCGGGTTAGTTTCGACAATGAGCAGTTCTTC.

The chain recombines TRBV7-2 with TRBJ2-1, with D possibly matching TRBD2 (6 bases). Between the trimmed V and J ends, which lost 1 base and 2 bases, there was a span of 9 bases. The CDR3 totals 15 residues. Germline CDR1 reads SGHTA; CDR2 reads FQGNSA. Written as DNA, the CDR3 is TGTGCCAGCAGCTTAGACGGGGGAACCTACAATGAGCAGTTCTTC. This sequence encodes CASSLDGGTYNEQFF.

CDR3 DNA sequence: TGTGCCAGCAGTTATCTTAACAGGTTATCGGGTGAAAATGAGCAGTTCTTC. This codes for CASSYLNRLSGENEQFF. This chain links TRBV6-5 with TRBJ2-1; a weak D match, TRBD1 (5 bases). Germline values: CDR1 MNHEY, CDR2 SVGAGI. The CDR3 is 17 residues long. V shed 3 bases and J shed 7 bases, with 22 bases lying between them.

This chain connects TRBV7-2 to TRBJ1-2; maybe TRBD1 (5 bases). This CDR3 has 14 amino acids. The germline V gene has CDR1 SGHTA and CDR2 FQGNSA. Trimming took 5 bases from V and 3 from J, leaving 13 bases between them. This chain's CDR3 is CASSLGTSYYGYTF. CDR3 coding DNA: TGTGCCAGCAGCCTAGGGACCTCCTACTATGGCTACACCTTC.

The chain has TRBV28 and TRBJ2-2; D unclear. With 5 bases removed from V and 8 bases from J, the gap between germline ends came to 12 bases. Per germline, CDR1 MDHEN and CDR2 SYDVKM. There are 13 residues in the CDR3. The CDR3 DNA sequence: TGTGCCAGCAGTCGCCTCGCGCCGGGGGAGCTGTTTTTT. This codes for CASSRLAPGELFF.

This clonotype was counted only a few times. This chain links TRBV7-9 with TRBJ1-2; 9 nucleotides match TRBD1. V dropped 4 bases and J dropped 7; count of bases not matched to a gene: 13. The CDR3 is 16 amino acids. Germline V gene data show CDR1 as SEHNR and CDR2 as FQNEAQ (reference sequence). The CDR3 spells CASSWGQGLLAGGYTF. The CDR3 DNA reads TGTGCCAGCAGCTGGGGACAGGGATTATTGGCGGGTGGCTACACCTTC.

V and J are TRBV5-1 and TRBJ2-1, with 7 bases matching TRBD2. Per germline, CDR1 SGHRS and CDR2 YFSETQ. CDR3 length equals 15 residues. The V gene end was trimmed by 4 bases and the J gene end by 3 bases; junction bases not matched to a gene: 7. The chain's CDR3 is CASSPLAERYNEQFF. CDR3 nucleotide sequence: TGCGCCAGCAGCCCCCTAGCGGAGCGCTACAATGAGCAGTTCTTC.

V is TRBV7-2 and J is TRBJ2-7, with TRBD1 identical over 11 bases. CDR3 length: 15 amino acids. V shed 5 bases and J 2 bases; nucleotides not matched to a gene: 5. Germline-derived CDR1 and CDR2 are SGHTA and FQGNSA. This CDR3 reads CASSLPDRGPYEQYF. In DNA form, the CDR3 reads TGTGCCAGCAGCCTCCCGGACAGGGGGCCCTACGAGCAGTACTTC. Combining the CDR3 with reference TRBV7-2 and TRBJ2-7 gives the whole variable domain GAGVSQSPSNKVTEKGKDVELRCDPISGHTALYWYRQSLGQGLEFLIYFQGNSAPDKSGLPSDRFSAERTGGSVSTLTIQRTQQEDSAVYLCASSLPDRGPYEQYFGPGTRLTVT.

The chain links TRBV15 to TRBJ1-6, with unresolved D. V lost 6 bases to trimming and J lost 5 bases, with 8 bases between them. The CDR3 runs to 13 residues. Germline lookup yields CDR1 LNHNV and CDR2 YYDKDF (reference sequence). CDR3 coding DNA: TGTGCCACCAGTGGACGAAATAATTCACCCCTCCACTTT. Residues: CATSGRNNSPLHF.

The V and J genes are TRBV25-1 and TRBJ2-1; D uncertain. There are 15 residues in the CDR3. V dropped 1 base and J dropped 6 bases, with 13 bases sitting between them. From germline, CDR1 is MGHDK and CDR2 SYGVNS. The CDR3 is CASSELNSVGNEQFF. The CDR3 coding sequence is TGTGCCAGCAGTGAATTAAATAGTGTCGGCAATGAGCAGTTCTTC.